This T cell receptor beta chain comes out of a study of lymphopenia after photon versus proton radiotherapy. Trimming shortened V by 6 bases and J by 0 bases, and 12 bases separated the two germline ends. The CDR3 contains 15 residues. Germline assignment: CDR1 LNHDA and CDR2 SQIVND (reference sequence). Assay used: immunoSEQ multiplex PCR; TCRdb lists only in-frame clones, some missing. In the table there are 17,000 or so clones, 88% of which are singletons. Regarding the study as a whole: Proton therapy kept repertoires fairly stable, unlike photons, which gained effector/memory cells.

Of note for this clone: Its target is not known.

The chain employs TRBV19 and TRBJ1-5; possible D gene TRBD1, 5 bases. This clonotype was obtained from a man aged 70 or older with pancreatic cancer. This material consisted of peripheral blood, taken from a patient treated with proton-based radiotherapy. CDR3 in amino acids: CASRPGPNSNQPQHF. DNA for the CDR3: TGTGCCAGTAGACCGGGACCAAATAGCAATCAGCCCCAGCATTTT.